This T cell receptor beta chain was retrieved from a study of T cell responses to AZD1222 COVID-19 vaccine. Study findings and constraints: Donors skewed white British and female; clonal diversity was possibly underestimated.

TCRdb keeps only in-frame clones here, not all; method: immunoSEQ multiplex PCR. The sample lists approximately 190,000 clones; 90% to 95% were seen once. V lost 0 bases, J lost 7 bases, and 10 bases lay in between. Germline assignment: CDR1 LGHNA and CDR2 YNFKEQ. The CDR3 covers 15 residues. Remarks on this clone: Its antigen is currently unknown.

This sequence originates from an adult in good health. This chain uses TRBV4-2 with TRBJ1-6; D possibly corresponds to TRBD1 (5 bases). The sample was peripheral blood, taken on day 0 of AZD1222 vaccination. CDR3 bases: TGTGCCAGCAGCCAAGACAGGGTTACGAATTCACCCCTCCACTTT. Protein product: CASSQDRVTNSPLHF.